This T cell receptor (beta chain) was retrieved from a study of regulatory T cells in long-lasting Graves disease. This clonotype occurred a few times. Its antigen is currently unknown. Libraries of TCR beta came from iRepertoire HTBI primers plus Arm-PCR of CDR3 regions. TCRdb called the multiplex PCR reads again in MiXCR, with one record for every CDR3 protein. The sample contains approximately 400,000 distinct CDR3 sequences, 23% of which appear only once. Study-wide findings and caveats: Authors noted too few samples as a limitation. Whereas approximately 980 public clonotypes were shared by new patients, persistent patients shared more, at some 2,900.

As for time point: persistent/refractory GD, antithyroid drugs over 5 years with positive TRAb. The TCR library was prepared using RNA isolated from PBMCs. Patients all came to the study from an endocrinology department in Xi'an, China. Material: peripheral blood mononuclear cells (PBMCs), obtained when the disease was refractory, from a patient treated with antithyroid drugs. This clonotype was sampled from a female donor with Graves disease.

As DNA, the CDR3 is TGTGCCAGTAGTGTGACAAGGAGCTCCTACGAGCAGTACTTC. Its protein is CASSVTRSSYEQYF. The chain uses TRBV19 and TRBJ2-7; D gene ambiguous. Germline V gene sequence: CDR1 LNHDA, CDR2 SQIVND (reference sequence). V lost 5 bases to trimming and J lost 0 bases, with 11 bases between them. The length of the CDR3 is 14 residues.